The T cell receptor beta chain under discussion was sequenced for a study of shared clonotypes between healthy human individuals. The overall study: Samples came from a couple of female and a few male donors aged 18 to 49. Plates per donor: three CD4 naive, three CD4 memory, two CD8 naive, one CD8 memory.

TCRdb's copy holds only in-frame clones and misses some; the assay was immunoSEQ multiplex PCR. The sample yields 2.3 million or so clones, just over 90% seen once. With respect to this clone: What it binds is not known.

V lost 4 bases to trimming and J lost 7 bases, with 12 bases between them. CDR1 is SQVTM, CDR2 ANQGSEA, per germline. The CDR3 contains 12 residues. The study's findings and limits: Among donors, clonotype sharing was expected to be affected by sequencing depth. Generally, estimated richness proved larger in naive subsets than it did in memory subsets.

V is TRBV29-1 and J is TRBJ2-3; D is unclear. This receptor was identified in a man aged 18 to 29 in good health. Some clones in this sample may be carry-over from other donors' samples. The specimen was naive CD4+ T cells from PBMCs. The subset: CD45RA+ positively selected. CDR3 residues: CSVVVWRNTQYF. CDR3 nucleotides: TGCAGCGTTGTCGTATGGCGGAATACGCAGTATTTT.